The 25 T cell receptor beta chains in this list originate from one sample, sequenced in a study of shared clonotypes between healthy human individuals. TCRdb's copy holds only in-frame clones and misses some; the assay was immunoSEQ multiplex PCR. The profile shows roughly 500,000 clones, about 82% of them singletons. The sequenced sample consisted of PBMCs. The origin of the receptors is a woman aged 40 to 55 in good health. Some clones in this sample may be carry-over from other donors' samples.

The rearrangement links TRBV5-4 to TRBJ2-5; D is possibly TRBD2 (5 bases). This CDR3 spans 16 amino acids. V gave up 5 bases and J gave up 5 bases, with 22 bases separating them. Germline CDR1 is SGHNT and CDR2 is YYREEE (reference sequence). CDR3 amino acids: CASSLPGSGSLETQYF. CDR3 in DNA: TGTGCCAGCAGTTTGCCAGGAAGTGGGAGTTTGGAGACCCAGTACTTC.

This clone was seen a single time. The chain is built from TRBV29-1 and TRBJ2-7; TRBD2 aligns across 9 bases. The CDR3 has 14 residues. Germline V gives CDR1 SQVTM, CDR2 ANQGSEA. The J segment lost 1 base and the V segment lost 6 bases, leaving 7 bases of the junction unmatched. CDR3 sequence: CSVFGGLASYEQYF. The DNA of the CDR3 is TGCAGCGTCTTCGGGGGACTAGCTTCCTACGAGCAGTACTTC.

The gene calls are TRBV29-1 and TRBJ2-3; D gene unclear. Germline V CDR1 and CDR2: SQVTM, ANQGSEA. The V end was cut by 7 bases, the J end by 2 bases, with 13 bases between. The CDR3 length is 13 residues. For the CDR3, the DNA is TGCAGCGCCCGATTACTCATCACAGATACGCAGTATTTT. Translation: CSARLLITDTQYF.

This sequence joins TRBV19 and TRBJ1-2; a possible D gene is TRBD1 (6 bases). V lost 3 bases, J lost 2 bases, and 10 bases lay in between. The length of the CDR3 is 14 residues. Germline assignment: CDR1 LNHDA and CDR2 SQIVND (reference sequence). In nucleotides, the CDR3 is TGTGCCAGTAGTATCCAAGACAGGAACTATGGCTACACCTTC. This translates into CASSIQDRNYGYTF.

The chain joins TRBV9 to TRBJ2-1, with 7 bases fitting TRBD2. The CDR3 loop spans 14 amino acids. CDR1 and CDR2 (germline): SGDLS, YYNGEE. After removal of 2 bases from V and 9 bases from J, the junction contained 8 bases not matched to a gene. DNA for the CDR3: TGTGCCAGCAGCGTTGCAGGGAGGGCCGGTGAGCAGTTCTTC. Its protein is CASSVAGRAGEQFF.

The chain links TRBV27 to TRBJ2-1; 8 bases are shared with TRBD1. The trim removed 8 bases at V and 7 bases at J, leaving 13 bases unmatched. Germline V lookup: CDR1 MNHEY, CDR2 SMNVEV (reference sequence). The CDR3 loop spans 15 amino acids. CDR3 in DNA: TGTGCCAGCGGAAAAACAGGGGGTAGGACGAATGAGCAGTTCTTC. As protein: CASGKTGGRTNEQFF.

Concerning this clone itself: Other DNA variants within this sample encode the same CDR3. The chain links TRBV15 to TRBJ1-2; 9 nucleotides agree with TRBD1. Germline V CDR1 and CDR2: LNHNV, YYDKDF (reference sequence). With 3 bases clipped from V and 5 bases from J, the junction kept 1 base outside the gene matches. The CDR3 length is 13 residues. CDR3 DNA: TGTGCCACCAGCAGGGGACAGGGTTATGGCTACACCTTC. Protein product: CATSRGQGYGYTF.

The rearrangement links TRBV4-3 to TRBJ2-1, with TRBD2 matching over 13 bases. The CDR3 consists of 16 residues. The germline V gene has CDR1 LGHNA and CDR2 YSLEER. The ends lost 0 bases at V and 11 bases at J; junction bases unmatched: 7. This CDR3 is CASSQDPGLAGEKQFF. Here the CDR3 DNA reads TGCGCCAGCAGCCAAGACCCAGGACTAGCGGGAGAAAAGCAGTTCTTC.

The chain links TRBV6-5 to TRBJ1-1; D is perhaps TRBD1 (5 bases). This CDR3 is 14 amino acids long. Trimming took off 6 bases at V and 1 base at J, with 12 bases between the two ends. Germline V gene sequence: CDR1 MNHEY, CDR2 SVGAGI. Here the CDR3 reads CASSLAGSNTEAFF. CDR3 coding DNA: TGTGCCAGCAGCCTCGCAGGGTCGAACACTGAAGCTTTCTTT.

This clone was observed a few times. The chain joins TRBV13 to TRBJ2-3; TRBD2 aligns across 15 bases. V was clipped by 5 bases and J by 3 bases; unmatched bases: 6. In germline, CDR1 is PRHDT, CDR2 FYEKMQ (reference sequence). The CDR3 totals 17 residues. The CDR3 DNA reads as TGTGCCAGCAGCCTTGGACTAGCGGGAGGGCCGACAGATACGCAGTATTTT. Its translation is CASSLGLAGGPTDTQYF.

The V and J genes are TRBV28 and TRBJ2-2; D call uncertain. The germline CDR1 and CDR2 sequences are MDHEN and SYDVKM. This CDR3 is built from 14 residues. Trimming took 5 bases from V and 3 from J, leaving 10 bases between them. In DNA, the CDR3 is TGTGCCAGCAGTCTAGTGAGTCACACCGGGGAGCTGTTTTTT. It yields the protein CASSLVSHTGELFF.

As to this clone: Given a much more abundant clone one base away, this may be a read error. The V call is TRBV6-1, the J call TRBJ2-3; possibly TRBD2 for D (6 bases). CDR3 length: 14 residues. Germline values: CDR1 MNHNS, CDR2 SASEGT. The CDR3, as DNA: TGTGCCAACAGTGACGGGGGAAGCACAGATACGCAGTATTTT. It yields the protein CANSDGGSTDTQYF.

V is TRBV11-2 and J is TRBJ2-1, with D perhaps TRBD2 (6 bases). Germline loops: CDR1 SGHAT, CDR2 FQNNGV. Trimming shortened V by 3 bases and J by 6 bases, and 12 bases separated the two germline ends. This CDR3 contains 14 residues. The DNA for the CDR3 is TGTGCCAGCAGCTTGGCTACTAGCAGCAATGAGCAGTTCTTC. Its translation is CASSLATSSNEQFF.

This chain uses TRBV6-5 with TRBJ2-5, with TRBD1 as a possible D gene (5 bases). Trimming took off 0 bases at V and 4 bases at J, with 12 bases between the two ends. The CDR3 contains 15 residues. CDR1 and CDR2 from the germline V gene are MNHEY and SVGAGI. CDR3 in amino acids: CASSYSVADRETQYF. CDR3 DNA sequence: TGTGCCAGCAGTTACTCGGTTGCAGACAGAGAGACCCAGTACTTC.

This chain joins TRBV30 and TRBJ2-7; possibly TRBD1 or TRBD2 for D (5 bases each). The germline gives CDR1 GTSNPN, CDR2 SVGIG (reference sequence). The CDR3 is 14 amino acids. The V end lost 4 bases, the J end lost 0 bases, and 13 bases lay between the germline ends. The CDR3 loop reads CAWKRDPNSYEQYF. DNA of the CDR3: TGTGCCTGGAAAAGGGACCCGAACTCCTACGAGCAGTACTTC.

The J gene is TRBJ2-1, the V gene TRBV6-7, with 8 bases that match TRBD2. TRBV6-7 is an ORF; its function is uncertain. The CDR3 contains 16 residues. V trimming: 2 bases; J trimming: 0 bases; junction bases outside the gene matches: 3. The CDR3 loop reads CASSYTGTSSYNEQFF. DNA of the CDR3: TGTGCCAGCAGTTACACCGGGACTAGCTCCTACAATGAGCAGTTCTTC.

The count of this clone is one. The genes are TRBV28 and TRBJ2-2; TRBD1 agrees at 11 bases. This CDR3 has 14 amino acids. Germline V gene sequence: CDR1 MDHEN, CDR2 SYDVKM. The junction had 4 bases not matched to a gene; V was cut back by 8 bases and J by 5 bases. The CDR3 spells CASGQGAGTGELFF. The DNA for the CDR3 is TGTGCCAGCGGACAGGGGGCAGGGACCGGGGAGCTGTTTTTT.

In the case of this clone: No DNA is shown, since the ends of the CDR3 on it are uncertain; the CDR3 is the one TCRdb lists. J is TRBJ1-4 and V is TRBV15. The CDR3 has 17 residues if both end residues are counted. Germline V gene lookup returns CDR1 LNHNV and CDR2 YYDKDF (reference sequence). This chain's CDR3 is CATSRGGRGGLMKNCFF.

A single count supports this clone. The rearrangement joins TRBV7-9 to TRBJ2-5; 8 bases are shared with TRBD2. This CDR3 is built from 17 residues. The germline V gene encodes CDR1 SEHNR and CDR2 FQNEAQ (reference sequence). The ends lost 4 bases at V and 3 bases at J; junction bases unmatched: 13. The CDR3 sequence is CASSSSGTGGLEETQYF. CDR3 bases: TGTGCCAGCAGCTCTAGCGGCACGGGAGGGCTGGAAGAGACCCAGTACTTC. Supplemented by reference TRBV7-9 and TRBJ2-5, the full variable domain reads DTGVSQNPRHKITKRGQNVTFRCDPISEHNRLYWYRQTLGQGPEFLTYFQNEAQLEKSRLLSDRFSAERPKGSFSTLEIQRTEQGDSAMYLCASSSSGTGGLEETQYFGPGTRLLVL.

In its sample, this clone was seen a few times. V and J are TRBV27 and TRBJ1-2; D is perhaps TRBD1 (5 bases). Germline V gene lookup returns CDR1 MNHEY and CDR2 SMNVEV (reference sequence). V was shortened by 6 bases and J by 4 bases, with 15 bases between the two germline ends. The CDR3 is made up of 14 amino acids. The CDR3 bases are TGTGCCAGCAGATCCTCGGGGCGGTTCTATGGCTACACCTTC. Its translation is CASRSSGRFYGYTF.

This clone occurred once. This chain connects TRBV19 to TRBJ1-5; tentatively, D is TRBD1 (6 bases). The ends were cut back, 5 bases at V and 10 bases at J, with 21 bases in the middle. Germline V gene sequence: CDR1 LNHDA, CDR2 SQIVND (reference sequence). This CDR3 region has 15 residues. CDR3 nucleotides: TGTGCCAGTAGTGGACGGACAGTCCGTCCCCACCCCCAGCATTTT. Its protein is CASSGRTVRPHPQHF.

The chain carries TRBV5-1 and TRBJ2-2; 12 bases fit TRBD1. The CDR3 is 14 amino acids. The junction had 6 bases not matched to a gene; V was cut back by 4 bases and J by 11 bases. Germline V gene data show CDR1 as SGHRS and CDR2 as YFSETQ. CDR3 DNA: TGCGCCAGCAGCAAAGGGACAGGGGGCGTTGAGCTGTTTTTT. Its protein product is CASSKGTGGVELFF. Together with reference TRBV5-1 and TRBJ2-2, the CDR3 gives the full variable domain: KAGVTQTPRYLIKTRGQQVTLSCSPISGHRSVSWYQQTPGQGLQFLFEYFSETQRNKGNFPGRFSGRQFSNSRSEMNVSTLELGDSALYLCASSKGTGGVELFFGEGSRLTVL.

V and J are TRBV7-8 and TRBJ2-7; the match to TRBD2 covers 10 bases. The germline gives CDR1 SGHVS, CDR2 FQNEAQ. V gave up 4 bases and J gave up 4 bases; unmatched junction bases: 13. The CDR3 runs 17 residues. The CDR3: CASSSAPYSGRRYEQYF. The CDR3 nucleotides are TGTGCCAGCAGCTCAGCACCATATAGCGGGAGGAGGTACGAGCAGTACTTC.

V is TRBV20-1 and J is TRBJ2-5; D remains unclear. V lost 0 bases to trimming and J lost 6 bases, with 5 bases between them. The CDR3 is made up of 11 amino acids. Germline V gene sequence: CDR1 DFQATT, CDR2 SNEGSKA (reference sequence). The CDR3 spells CSARDRQTQYF. CDR3 DNA: TGCAGTGCTAGAGATAGACAGACCCAGTACTTC.

In its sample, this clone was seen once. The chain uses TRBV5-1 and TRBJ2-1, with 8 positions matching TRBD2. The CDR3 spans 16 residues. V lost 4 bases to trimming and J lost 0 bases; unmatched junction nucleotides: 6. Germline CDR1 is SGHRS and CDR2 is YFSETQ. The chain's CDR3 is CASSPGLADSYNEQFF. The CDR3 nucleotides are TGCGCCAGCAGCCCCGGACTAGCAGACTCCTACAATGAGCAGTTCTTC.